A single sample gave rise to the 18 T cell receptor beta chains below, sequenced in a study of regulatory T cells in long-lasting Graves disease. To make TCR beta libraries, researchers used iRepertoire HTBI primers and Arm-PCR of CDR3 regions. TCRdb passed the multiplex PCR reads through MiXCR, listing each CDR3 protein once. The table lists over 450,000 distinct CDR3 sequences, approximately 12% of them singletons. Time point reported: newly diagnosed GD, antithyroid drugs for less than 3 months. Following extraction of RNA from PBMCs, that RNA was used to make the TCR library. These data are also associated with another study on T cells in Graves' hyperthyroidism and ophthalmopathy.

The source was peripheral blood mononuclear cells (PBMCs), collected at new diagnosis, from a patient treated with antithyroid drugs. Receptors originate from a woman aged 25 to 39 with Graves disease.

The sample holds many counts of this clonotype. V usage is TRBV5-4 and J usage is TRBJ2-3; no definite D call. CDR1 and CDR2 (germline): SGHNT, YYREEE (reference sequence). The length of the CDR3 is 17 residues. Trimming stripped 3 bases from V and 4 bases from J, with 21 bases between. The CDR3 region is CASSSSPRQVVADTQYF. The CDR3 bases are TGTGCCAGCAGCTCCTCTCCGCGGCAGGTCGTTGCAGATACGCAGTATTTT.

At least ten counts were recorded for this clonotype. The chain combines TRBV20-1 with TRBJ2-4; D perhaps matches TRBD2 (6 bases). There are 13 residues in the CDR3. Germline V CDR1 and CDR2: DFQATT, SNEGSKA (reference sequence). Trimming stripped 5 bases from V and 8 bases from J, with 16 bases between. The CDR3 DNA reads TGCAGTGCTCTCGGCGGCACGGGGGACATTCAGTACTTC. Encoded protein: CSALGGTGDIQYF.

This clonotype was recorded many times. The J gene is TRBJ2-3, the V gene TRBV10-3; possible D gene TRBD2, 5 bases. Trimming pared 6 bases from V and 0 bases from J, leaving 22 bases between. CDR1 and CDR2 (germline): ENHRY, SYGVKD. The CDR3 is 18 residues long. As DNA, the CDR3 is TGTGCCATCAGCCTATTCACCGGGAAAGCTTCTAGCACAGATACGCAGTATTTT. It is translated as CAISLFTGKASSTDTQYF.

This clonotype was recorded many times. V gene TRBV3-1 combines with J gene TRBJ1-6; the D gene is possibly TRBD1 (6 bases). The CDR3 covers 15 residues. The ends were cut back, 3 bases at V and 5 bases at J, with 11 bases in the middle. Germline V gene data show CDR1 as LGHDT and CDR2 as YNNKEL (reference sequence). CDR3 sequence: CASSQTGQNNSPLHF. The CDR3, as DNA: TGTGCCAGCAGCCAGACAGGCCAGAATAATTCACCCCTCCACTTT. The full variable domain, with the rest looked up from reference TRBV3-1 and TRBJ1-6, is DTAVSQTPKYLVTQMGNDKSIKCEQNLGHDTMYWYKQDSKKFLKIMFSYNNKELIINETVPNRFSPKSPDKAHLNLHINSLELGDSAVYFCASSQTGQNNSPLHFGNGTRLTVT.

The chain joins TRBV9 to TRBJ2-5; D is possibly TRBD2 (5 bases). V was trimmed by 4 bases and J by 5 bases, leaving 24 bases between them. The CDR3 extends over 17 amino acids. The germline V gene encodes CDR1 SGDLS and CDR2 YYNGEE. CDR3 nucleotide sequence: TGTGCCAGCAGCCTAGAGGGCGCTTCGGAGATGTGGGAGACCCAGTACTTC. It encodes CASSLEGASEMWETQYF.

The chain links TRBV3-1 to TRBJ2-7, with 9 bases identical to TRBD2. The ends lost 1 base at V and 6 bases at J; junction bases unmatched: 7. The CDR3 contains 15 residues. Germline CDR1 and CDR2: LGHDT and YNNKEL (reference sequence). The CDR3 here is CASSQGLAGVFEQYF. CDR3 nucleotides: TGTGCCAGCAGCCAAGGATTAGCGGGAGTTTTCGAGCAGTACTTC.

The chain has TRBV29-1 and TRBJ2-7; D is ambiguous. The germline V and J ends were trimmed by 5 bases and 7 bases, with 15 bases remaining between them. Germline V gene lookup returns CDR1 SQVTM and CDR2 ANQGSEA. This CDR3 is built from 12 residues. CDR3 DNA: TGCAGCGTTTGCGACACCCGATCGGAGCAGTACTTC. Translation: CSVCDTRSEQYF.

This clonotype has only a few counts. CDR3 coding DNA: TGCAGTGCTAGAGACAGGGGTGGAAGCGAAAAACTGTTTTTT. Translated, it gives CSARDRGGSEKLFF. The chain joins TRBV20-1 to TRBJ1-4, with D tentatively TRBD1 (6 bases). Per the germline V gene, CDR1 is DFQATT and CDR2 is SNEGSKA (reference sequence). This CDR3 is built from 14 residues. The V gene lost 0 bases and the J gene lost 8 bases, with 13 bases spanning the gap.

The chain has TRBV18 and TRBJ1-6; a weak D match, TRBD1 (5 bases). CDR3 length: 14 amino acids. The germline CDR1 and CDR2 sequences are KGHSH and LQKENI. V shed 2 bases and J shed 5 bases, with 7 bases lying between them. This chain's CDR3 is CASSPTGDNSPLHF. The CDR3 bases are TGTGCCAGCTCACCAACAGGAGATAATTCACCCCTCCACTTT. Drawing the rest from reference TRBV18 and TRBJ1-6, the complete variable domain is NAGVMQNPRHLVRRRGQEARLRCSPMKGHSHVYWYRQLPEEGLKFMVYLQKENIIDESGMPKERFSAEFPKEGPSILRIQQVVRGDSAAYFCASSPTGDNSPLHFGNGTRLTVT.

There are a few counts of this clonotype. The genes are TRBV27 and TRBJ1-5; maybe TRBD1 (5 bases). In germline, CDR1 is MNHEY, CDR2 SMNVEV (reference sequence). CDR3 length: 14 residues. The V gene lost 6 bases and the J gene lost 1 base, with 10 bases spanning the gap. The CDR3 loop is CASRAGLSNQPQHF. CDR3 DNA: TGTGCCAGCAGGGCAGGGTTAAGCAATCAGCCCCAGCATTTT.

This clonotype was detected ten times or more. This sequence joins TRBV11-3 and TRBJ2-1; no definite D call. The germline V gene encodes CDR1 SGHNT and CDR2 YENEEA. V shed 2 bases and J shed 11 bases, with 13 bases lying between them. The CDR3 has 13 amino acids. DNA of the CDR3: TGTGCCAGCAGCTTATATATGGAGAGGAAGCAGTTCTTC. Translating gives CASSLYMERKQFF.

This clonotype was recorded at least ten times. This chain links TRBV20-1 with TRBJ2-7, with no clear D. The V end was cut by 2 bases, the J end by 7 bases, with 12 bases between. The CDR3 contains 12 residues. The germline V gene encodes CDR1 DFQATT and CDR2 SNEGSKA (reference sequence). Written as DNA, the CDR3 is TGCAGTGCTAGACACTACCTCGGGGAGCAGTACTTC. Its translation: CSARHYLGEQYF.

V is TRBV19 and J is TRBJ1-3; 7 bases fit TRBD1. Germline CDR1 and CDR2: LNHDA and SQIVND (reference sequence). CDR3 size: 14 residues. V gave up 3 bases and J gave up 5 bases; unmatched junction bases: 4. CDR3 sequence: CASSIGDSRNTIYF. CDR3 nucleotide sequence: TGTGCCAGTAGTATTGGGGACAGCCGAAACACCATATATTTT.

This clonotype turned up a few times. This chain links TRBV6-1 with TRBJ2-1; the match to TRBD2 covers 7 bases. The V gene end was trimmed by 4 bases and the J gene end by 5 bases; junction bases not matched to a gene: 14. Germline CDR1 is MNHNS and CDR2 is SASEGT. The CDR3 runs 17 residues. For the CDR3, the DNA is TGTGCCAGCAGTGCCCATTTGACGGGGAGGGCCAACAATGAGCAGTTCTTC. This sequence encodes CASSAHLTGRANNEQFF.

This clonotype was detected many times. The chain joins TRBV27 to TRBJ1-1; 12 nucleotides align to TRBD1. The CDR3 length is 17 residues. V shed 5 bases and J 1 base; nucleotides not matched to a gene: 8. The germline V gene encodes CDR1 MNHEY and CDR2 SMNVEV (reference sequence). The CDR3 loop is CASSPRDRGRRNTEAFF. In nucleotides, the CDR3 is TGTGCCAGCAGTCCCCGGGACAGGGGGCGTCGGAACACTGAAGCTTTCTTT.

The sample holds many counts of this clonotype. V and J are TRBV7-2 and TRBJ2-7; a weak D match, TRBD2 (6 bases). This CDR3 region has 14 residues. Trimming cost V 3 bases and J 2 bases, with 11 bases left between them. Per the germline V gene, CDR1 is SGHTA and CDR2 is FQGNSA. CDR3 coding DNA: TGTGCCAGCAGCTTTCGGAGGGAAACCTACGAGCAGTACTTC. As protein: CASSFRRETYEQYF.

This clonotype appeared many times. The chain couples TRBV18 to TRBJ1-2, with D possibly being TRBD1 (6 bases). The CDR3 is made up of 14 amino acids. The germline V and J ends were trimmed by 4 bases and 3 bases, with 12 bases remaining between them. The germline V gene encodes CDR1 KGHSH and CDR2 LQKENI. The CDR3 reads CASSLGQRHYGYTF. DNA for the CDR3: TGTGCCAGCTCACTTGGACAGAGACACTATGGCTACACCTTC.

This clonotype occurred a few times. The chain employs TRBV6-1 and TRBJ2-7, with a tentative D call TRBD1 (5 bases). The CDR3 totals 13 residues. Per germline, CDR1 MNHNS and CDR2 SASEGT. Between the trimmed V and J ends, which lost 5 bases and 5 bases, there was a span of 13 bases. The CDR3 bases are TGTGCCAGCAGTAAGGACAATGCCCACGAGCAGTACTTC. Translated, it gives CASSKDNAHEQYF.